What follows describes a single T cell receptor beta chain. Relative to its sample, this clonotype is medium-sized (0.01 to 0.1%). Its binding antigen is unknown. No per-base quality is available; no much larger clone lies one base away. This sample is part of a study of immune characterization of retroperitoneal liposarcoma (dated 2019 in TCRdb). Library prep was done by PCR. Sequencing was performed on a NextSeq 500. TCRdb reworked the public reads: Q25 trimming with fastp, MiXCR clone assembly, productive beta chains retained. Entries that share a CDR3 protein sequence are merged under the most common genes and DNA. For this sample there are 10,000 or so distinct CDR3 sequences; roughly 25% appear just once. Around 8% of the sample goes to the ten largest clones. The germline V gene yields SGHTA for CDR1 and FQGNSA for CDR2. The CDR3 measures 12 amino acids from cysteine to phenylalanine. The read is trimmed to its CDR3 DNA, 36 bases read in frame from base 1. Trimming removed 5 bases from V and 1 base from J, leaving 5 bases between the germline ends.

Sample: tumor tissue. The TCR originated in a male donor with retroperitoneal liposarcoma. The V and J segments used are TRBV7-2 and TRBJ1-2; the D gene identity is not certain. The CDR3 region reads CASSPVNYGYTF. DNA sequence: TGTGCCAGCAGCCCCGTTAACTATGGCTACACCTTC.